These 13 T cell receptor beta chains originate from one sample sequenced in a study of blood T cells in healthy people across ages. A second PCR, run for 7 to 11 cycles, used a sample-barcoded 5' primer plus a J-beta primer mix. TCRdb processed the 5' RACE reads anew with MiXCR; each CDR3 protein has one entry. The sample consists of about 680,000 distinct CDR3 sequences, around 49% of them appearing once. The sample taken for sequencing was blood. These receptors all stem from an older woman in good health.

The chain has TRBV7-9 and TRBJ2-5; D is undetermined. CDR1 is SEHNR, CDR2 FQNEAQ, per germline (reference sequence). The V end was cut by 5 bases, the J end by 0 bases, with 13 bases between. This CDR3 is 15 amino acids long. The chain's CDR3 is CASSGRAPYQETQYF. The CDR3 nucleotides are TGTGCCAGCAGCGGACGGGCCCCGTACCAAGAGACCCAGTACTTC.

This clonotype appeared a single time. Germline is not matched at one junction end, which may reflect a read error. J is TRBJ2-1 and V is TRBV15; either TRBD1 or TRBD2 may fit D (5 bases each). This CDR3 is 13 amino acids long. The germline V gene encodes CDR1 LNHNV and CDR2 YYDKDF (reference sequence). The CDR3 region is CATSTGTYDEQFF. CDR3 sequence (DNA): TGTGCCACCAGCACAGGGACCTACGATGAGCAGTTCTTC. The whole variable domain, filled in from reference TRBV15 and TRBJ2-1, reads DAMVIQNPRYQVTQFGKPVTLSCSQTLNHNVMYWYQQKSSQAPKLLFHYYDKDFNNEADTPDNFQSRRPNTSFCFLDIRSPGLGDTAMYLCATSTGTYDEQFFGPGTRLTVL.

The rearrangement joins TRBV18 to TRBJ1-2; D call uncertain. CDR1 and CDR2 from the germline V gene are KGHSH and LQKENI. Trimming took 2 bases from V and 8 from J, leaving 12 bases between them. The CDR3 extends over 13 amino acids. The CDR3 nucleotides are TGTGCCAGCTCACCAGGCAGTTCTTTCGGCTACACCTTC. Protein sequence: CASSPGSSFGYTF.

This clonotype was seen a few times. The rearrangement uses TRBV7-9 and TRBJ1-1; the D is unclear. Germline V gene lookup returns CDR1 SEHNR and CDR2 FQNEAQ (reference sequence). The CDR3 totals 14 residues. Trimming left V 5 bases short and J 0 bases short, with 10 bases between. The CDR3, as DNA: TGTGCCAGCAGCCCGGACGACTTGAACACTGAAGCTTTCTTT. It is translated as CASSPDDLNTEAFF.

The chain employs TRBV5-1 and TRBJ2-3, with TRBD2 matching over 11 bases. V trimming: 0 bases; J trimming: 4 bases; junction bases outside the gene matches: 16. This CDR3 is 20 amino acids long. Germline V gives CDR1 SGHRS, CDR2 YFSETQ. CDR3 loop: CASSLGWLAGGNGASDTQYF. CDR3 DNA: TGCGCCAGCAGCTTGGGTTGGTTAGCGGGAGGGAATGGAGCATCAGATACGCAGTATTTT.

This clonotype was detected a few times. The chain carries TRBV20-1 and TRBJ2-7, with D maybe TRBD1 (6 bases). The germline gives CDR1 DFQATT, CDR2 SNEGSKA (reference sequence). This CDR3 is 13 amino acids long. V was cut by 6 bases and J by 2 bases, with 14 bases left in between. The CDR3 nucleotides read TGCAGTGCGGGTGGTCAGGGGACCTACGAGCAGTACTTC. This encodes CSAGGQGTYEQYF.

Points on this clonotype: The junction shows a germline mismatch at one end, possibly a read error. The genes are TRBV6-2 or TRBV6-3 and TRBJ2-3; D gene uncertain. Germline CDR1 MNHEY, CDR2 SVGEGT. The CDR3 length is 12 residues. CDR3 amino acids: CAGSWSADTQYF. For the CDR3, the DNA is TGTGCCGGCAGTTGGTCGGCAGATACGCAGTATTTT.

This clonotype was observed a few times. The chain combines TRBV12-3 or TRBV12-4 with TRBJ2-5; 8 positions agree with TRBD2. The CDR3 loop spans 15 amino acids. J lost 5 bases, V lost 3 bases, and 8 bases had no gene match. Written as DNA, the CDR3 is TGTGCCAGCAGTTTTCCTATACGGGGGGGGGAGACCCAGTACTTC. It yields the protein CASSFPIRGGETQYF.

This chain uses TRBV30 with TRBJ2-5, with 10 bases that match TRBD1. Unmatched junction bases numbered 6, after V lost 3 bases and J lost 5 bases. The length of the CDR3 is 14 residues. CDR1 GTSNPN and CDR2 SVGIG come from the germline V gene (reference sequence). The CDR3 region is CAWSRQGAGETQYF. The DNA for the CDR3 is TGTGCCTGGAGCAGACAGGGGGCGGGGGAGACCCAGTACTTC.

V is TRBV5-1 and J is TRBJ2-1, with D possibly matching TRBD1 (6 bases). V was trimmed by 0 bases and J by 7 bases, leaving 14 bases between them. The CDR3 extends over 15 amino acids. Germline values: CDR1 SGHRS, CDR2 YFSETQ. This CDR3 reads CASSLGGGVKNEQFF. DNA of the CDR3: TGCGCCAGCAGCTTGGGAGGGGGAGTCAAGAATGAGCAGTTCTTC.

For this clonotype: A much bigger clone sits one base away, suggesting this may be a read error. The gene calls are TRBV12-3 or TRBV12-4 and TRBJ1-2; TRBD1 is a possible D gene (5 bases). Trimming shortened V by 2 bases and J by 1 base, and 23 bases separated the two germline ends. The CDR3 runs 19 residues. The CDR3 is CASSLFFGGPYMHNYGYTF. CDR3 DNA sequence: TGTGCCAGCAGTTTATTTTTTGGGGGACCTTACATGCATAACTATGGCTACACCTTC.

The chain has TRBV18 and TRBJ2-3; no clear D gene. With 6 bases removed from V and 4 bases from J, the gap between germline ends came to 8 bases. Per the germline V gene, CDR1 is KGHSH and CDR2 is LQKENI. This CDR3 region has 12 residues. The CDR3 loop is CASSQGSDTQYF. The CDR3 DNA reads TGTGCCAGCTCTCAAGGATCAGATACGCAGTATTTT.

This clonotype showed up just a few times. This sequence joins TRBV29-1 and TRBJ2-6; 7 bases map to TRBD1. This CDR3 comprises 15 residues. Germline V CDR1 and CDR2: SQVTM, ANQGSEA. The V segment lost 4 bases and the J segment 3 bases; nucleotides outside the gene matches: 6. This chain's CDR3 is CSVVKGADGANVLTF. The CDR3, as DNA: TGCAGCGTTGTAAAGGGGGCTGATGGGGCCAACGTCCTGACTTTC.